This T cell receptor beta chain derives from a study of shared clonotypes between healthy human individuals. Study findings and constraints: Collection of samples was limited to blood; tissue repertoires likely differ. Sequencing depth was expected to influence donor clonotype sharing.

This CDR3 is built from 16 residues. In germline, CDR1 is SGHRS, CDR2 YFSETQ. With 4 bases clipped from V and 9 bases from J, the junction kept 15 bases outside the gene matches. This clone was seen many times. Its specificity is not known. A deep-level run was used for the assay. It was on ten immunoSEQ deep assay plates that unsorted PBMC DNA was sequenced. Clones were read by immunoSEQ multiplex PCR, and TCRdb kept only the in-frame ones, dropping some. The data show some 490,000 clones, about 78% seen once. The sequenced material came from PBMCs. The rearrangement uses TRBV5-1 and TRBJ2-1; TRBD2 agrees at 8 bases. The sequence came from a woman aged 40 to 50 in good health. Some clones in this sample may be carry-over from other donors' samples. In DNA, the CDR3 is TGCGCCAGCAGCCGGAATCTGGGACTAGGGTCGGGTGAGCAGTTCTTC. It translates to CASSRNLGLGSGEQFF.